Below, 12 T cell receptor beta chains from the same sample are listed, as sequenced in a study of shared clonotypes between healthy human individuals. Terminally differentiated effector memory CD45RA+ cells were excluded from the naive CD8 cells, which were CD45RO-negative and positively selected for CCR7. Profiled with immunoSEQ multiplex PCR; TCRdb holds only in-frame clones, not every one. The table shows about 2.1 million clones, with just over 90% occurring only once. Input material: naive CD8+ T cells from PBMCs. Source of these receptors: a man younger than 30 in good health. Some clones in this sample may be carry-over from other donors' samples.

The CDR3 nucleotides read TGTGCCAGCAGCCTCCATGGAGCTAACTATGGCTACACCTTC. It yields the protein CASSLHGANYGYTF. The rearrangement links TRBV27 to TRBJ1-2; D uncertain. V was shortened by 6 bases and J by 0 bases, with 11 bases between the two germline ends. CDR1 is MNHEY, CDR2 SMNVEV, per germline (reference sequence). The CDR3 spans 14 residues.

The chain joins TRBV4-2 to TRBJ1-1; D gene ambiguous. CDR1 LGHNA and CDR2 YNFKEQ come from the germline V gene. The CDR3 spans 14 residues. Trimming left V 0 bases short and J 1 base short, with 6 bases between. The CDR3 DNA sequence: TGTGCCAGCAGCCAAGAATCACCGAACACTGAAGCTTTCTTT. Amino acids: CASSQESPNTEAFF.

In regard to this clone: Other DNA sequences in the same sample also yield this CDR3. The chain is built from TRBV9 and TRBJ2-7, with 8 bases matching TRBD1. V shed 3 bases, J shed 6 bases, and the junction held 2 bases outside the gene matches. The CDR3 extends over 12 amino acids. Looked up from germline, CDR1 is SGDLS and CDR2 is YYNGEE. The CDR3 sequence: CASSATGGEQYF. DNA for the CDR3: TGTGCCAGCAGCGCAACAGGGGGCGAGCAGTACTTC.

This chain uses TRBV2 with TRBJ2-7; D unresolved. Trimming pared 8 bases from V and 5 bases from J, leaving 13 bases between. The CDR3 sequence is 12 residues long. Germline CDR1 is SNHLY and CDR2 is FYNNEI. CDR3 sequence: CASRYAGNEQYF. The CDR3 nucleotides read TGTGCCAGCCGGTACGCCGGCAACGAGCAGTACTTC.

Only a few counts were recorded for this clone. The sample contains more than one DNA sequence encoding this CDR3. V is TRBV6-5 and J is TRBJ1-1, with TRBD1 as a possible D gene (5 bases). The CDR3 has 12 amino acids. Trimming took 5 bases from V and 4 from J, leaving 8 bases between them. Germline V gene sequence: CDR1 MNHEY, CDR2 SVGAGI. The CDR3 sequence is CASSQGSTEAFF. DNA for the CDR3: TGTGCCAGCAGTCAGGGATCCACTGAAGCTTTCTTT.

The chain employs TRBV28 and TRBJ2-2, with a possible D match to TRBD1 (5 bases). Germline V gene data show CDR1 as MDHEN and CDR2 as SYDVKM. With 0 bases removed from V and 6 bases from J, the gap between germline ends came to 5 bases. The CDR3 spans 13 residues. This CDR3 is CASSLWTAGELFF. The CDR3 DNA reads TGTGCCAGCAGTTTATGGACAGCCGGGGAGCTGTTTTTT.

Here the CDR3 reads CASSYSMAGVSEKLFF. CDR3 DNA: TGTGCCAGCAGTTACTCGATGGCAGGGGTTAGCGAAAAACTGTTTTTT. This chain connects TRBV6-6 to TRBJ1-4; D possibly corresponds to TRBD1 (6 bases). The germline gives CDR1 MNHNY, CDR2 SVGAGI (reference sequence). The CDR3 spans 16 residues. The ends were cut back, 0 bases at V and 8 bases at J, with 16 bases in the middle.

The sample holds a few counts of this clone. Other DNA sequences from this sample encode an identical CDR3 as well. This sequence joins TRBV28 and TRBJ2-7; 9 nucleotides match TRBD1. Germline CDR1 and CDR2: MDHEN and SYDVKM. J gave up 3 bases and V 3 bases, and 0 bases lay outside the gene matches. The CDR3 has 13 amino acids. CDR3 in DNA: TGTGCCAGCAGTTTGGACAGGGGCTACGAGCAGTACTTC. Amino acids: CASSLDRGYEQYF.

The rearrangement joins TRBV30 to TRBJ2-3; D gene unclear. V was pared by 4 bases and J by 2 bases, with 16 bases between. Germline CDR1 is GTSNPN and CDR2 is SVGIG (reference sequence). The CDR3 runs to 15 residues. The CDR3 DNA follows: TGTGCCTGGACTAGGAAGAGATTAAACACAGATACGCAGTATTTT. This codes for CAWTRKRLNTDTQYF.

V is TRBV6-5 and J is TRBJ2-5; TRBD2 aligns across 7 bases. The DNA end lines up better with TRBJ2-7; the J call may be wrong. CDR1 and CDR2 (germline): MNHEY, SVGAGI. The CDR3 length is 14 residues. CDR3 protein: CASSQLAWSYEQYF. DNA of the CDR3: TGTGCCAGCAGTCAACTAGCGTGGTCCTACGAGCAGTACTTC.

This rearrangement joins TRBV9 to TRBJ1-3, with D hard to call. Trimming stripped 0 bases from V and 2 bases from J, with 15 bases between. The CDR3 has 17 amino acids. CDR1 SGDLS and CDR2 YYNGEE come from the germline V gene. The CDR3 here is CASSVGHLVGAGNTIYF. CDR3 sequence (DNA): TGTGCCAGCAGCGTAGGCCATCTCGTCGGGGCTGGAAACACCATATATTTT.

The chain is built from TRBV27 and TRBJ2-3; 8 bases agree with TRBD1. V gave up 3 bases and J gave up 2 bases; unmatched junction bases: 10. The germline V gene has CDR1 MNHEY and CDR2 SMNVEV (reference sequence). The CDR3 is made up of 17 amino acids. The CDR3 DNA reads TGTGCCAGCAGTTTCCTGGACAGGGACGGGACCACAGATACGCAGTATTTT. This gives the protein CASSFLDRDGTTDTQYF.